Listed below are T cell receptor beta chains from one sample, sequenced in a study of cytomegalovirus exposure and HLA in healthy donors. Sequenced by immunoSEQ multiplex PCR; TCRdb stores in-frame clones only, minus some. In the table there are more than 200,000 clones, over 65% of which are singletons. The sequencing sample was made of PBMCs. The receptors derive from a human donor in good health. Each CDR3 is given with its conserved first and last residue. Each record gives: J gene, clone size, V gene, D gene, CDR3 protein, CDR3 DNA. A D gene is named only where the DNA matches it firmly. The size of a clone is reported for some rows only, either as once, few or many, or as a class for expanded clones.

TRBJ2-1 - TRBV7-9 TRBD1 CASSFGDRGNLGQFF TGTGCCAGCAGCTTTGGGGACAGGGGAAACCTGGGGCAGTTCTTC
TRBJ1-4 few TRBV30 TRBD1 CAWSSTGGDEKLFF TGTGCCTGGAGCTCAACAGGGGGTGATGAAAAACTGTTTTTT
TRBJ2-1 medium-sized TRBV29-1 - CSVGRDTYWQFF TGCAGCGTCGGCCGGGACACTTATTGGCAGTTCTTC
TRBJ2-7 - TRBV11-1 - CASSYSLEDEQYF TGTGCCAGCAGCTACTCGTTAGAGGACGAGCAGTACTTC
TRBJ1-5 - TRBV18 - CASSPGPTLSNQPQHF TGTGCCAGCTCACCTGGTCCTACTCTTAGCAATCAGCCCCAGCATTTT
TRBJ2-3 - TRBV27 TRBD2 CASSLLAGETNKRTDTQYF TGTGCCAGCAGTTTATTAGCGGGAGAGACAAATAAACGTACAGATACGCAGTATTTT
TRBJ2-1 - TRBV11-2 - CASSQRSHEQFF TGTGCCAGCAGCCAAAGAAGCCATGAGCAGTTCTTC
TRBJ1-1 - TRBV18 - CASRQVDGTEAFF TGTGCCAGCCGACAGGTAGACGGTACTGAAGCTTTCTTT
TRBJ2-7 - TRBV19 - CASSISPGDPYEQYF TGTGCCAGTAGTATTAGTCCGGGAGATCCCTACGAGCAGTACTTC
TRBJ1-2 - TRBV7-8 TRBD1 CASRGQGVRSGYTF TGTGCCAGCAGAGGACAGGGGGTTAGATCTGGCTACACCTTC
TRBJ2-1 - TRBV7-3 TRBD2 CASSLMGGRGFF TGTGCCAGCAGCTTAATGGGCGGGAGAGGATTCTTC
TRBJ2-7 once TRBV11-3 TRBD2 CASSGTSGNEQYF TGTGCCAGCAGCGGGACTAGCGGGAACGAGCAGTACTTC
TRBJ2-2 - TRBV12-2 - CASRLRSRQGDTGELFF TGTGCAAGTCGCCTCCGATCGCGGCAGGGGGACACCGGGGAGCTGTTTTTT
TRBJ2-5 - TRBV29-1 - CSVELGGGKTQYF TGCAGCGTTGAATTAGGGGGCGGGAAGACCCAGTACTTC
TRBJ2-1 - TRBV4-2 - CASSQDAISYNEQFF TGTGCCAGCAGCCAAGACGCGATCTCCTACAATGAGCAGTTCTTC
TRBJ2-3 - TRBV19 TRBD2 CASTVGLAALTDTQYF TGTGCCAGTACGGTGGGGCTAGCGGCCCTCACAGATACGCAGTATTTT
TRBJ2-5 - TRBV2 - CASRPAGQETQYF TGTGCCAGCAGACCGGCGGGTCAAGAGACCCAGTACTTC
TRBJ2-7 once TRBV15 TRBD2 CATSSELLPRTSYEQYF TGTGCCACCAGCAGCGAGCTTCTCCCGAGGACTAGTTACGAGCAGTACTTC
TRBJ2-6 - TRBV15 - CATSRVGGGLGGANVLTF TGTGCCACCAGCAGAGTTGGGGGCGGTTTGGGAGGGGCCAACGTCCTGACTTTC
TRBJ2-3 - TRBV18 TRBD2 CASSPPGLAGAKIGGTQYF TGTGCCAGCTCACCCCCCGGACTAGCGGGAGCGAAAATCGGAGGTACGCAGTATTTT
TRBJ2-7 - TRBV5-1 - CASSPDREGSYEQYF TGCGCCAGCAGCCCGGACAGGGAGGGCTCCTACGAGCAGTACTTC
TRBJ2-3 - TRBV5-1 TRBD1 CASSLDRGSTDTQYF TGCGCCAGCAGTTTAGACAGGGGGAGCACAGATACGCAGTATTTT
TRBJ2-1 - TRBV5-1 - CASSLGGEYNEQFF TGCGCCAGCAGCTTGGGTGGAGAGTACAATGAGCAGTTCTTC
TRBJ2-1 once TRBV27 - CASSNQGTYNEQFF TGTGCCAGCAGTAACCAGGGAACCTACAATGAGCAGTTCTTC
TRBJ1-2 - TRBV21-1 - CASSKPTGTGGFYGYTF TGTGCCAGCAGCAAACCGACCGGGACAGGGGGCTTCTATGGCTACACCTTC
TRBJ1-4 - TRBV15 - CATSTLTGIKDYMNEKLFF TGTGCCACCAGCACTCTTACGGGAATAAAAGACTACATGAATGAAAAACTGTTTTTT
TRBJ1-2 - TRBV9 - CASSVDAFSVYGYTF TGTGCCAGCAGCGTAGATGCGTTCTCGGTCTATGGCTACACCTTC
TRBJ2-1 - TRBV5-1 - CASSLGQGNEQFF TGCGCCAGCAGCTTGGGGCAGGGTAATGAGCAGTTCTTC
TRBJ2-3 - TRBV5-5 - CASSRRDTQYF TGTGCCAGCAGCCGGCGGGATACGCAGTATTTT
TRBJ2-3 - TRBV15 - CATSIADTQYF TGTGCCACCAGCATAGCAGATACGCAGTATTTT
TRBJ2-7 - TRBV7-9 - CASSLGRGQTYEQYF TGTGCCAGCAGCTTAGGGAGGGGACAGACCTACGAGCAGTACTTC
TRBJ2-7 few TRBV2 TRBD2 CASRPVPTSGSQYF TGTGCCAGCAGACCCGTGCCCACTAGCGGGAGTCAGTACTTC
TRBJ2-7 - TRBV5-1 TRBD2 CASSFSGTSRFYEQYF TGCGCCAGCAGCTTTTCCGGGACTAGCCGATTCTACGAGCAGTACTTC
TRBJ1-1 - TRBV6-5 - CASRRGGGFTEAFF TGTGCCAGCCGCAGAGGGGGGGGGTTCACTGAAGCTTTCTTT
TRBJ2-1 - TRBV25-1 TRBD2 CASSVAGVLDEQFF TGTGCCAGCAGTGTAGCGGGAGTTTTAGATGAGCAGTTCTTC
TRBJ2-2 - TRBV6-6 - CASENTGIPTGELFF TGTGCCAGCGAAAACACAGGGATTCCCACCGGGGAGCTGTTTTTT
TRBJ1-5 - TRBV28 - CASSFLGEGYSNQPQHF TGTGCCAGCAGTTTCTTGGGGGAGGGGTATAGCAATCAGCCCCAGCATTTT
TRBJ2-1 - TRBV5-1 TRBD1 CASRPGTGAYNEQFF TGCGCCAGCAGACCCGGGACAGGCGCCTACAATGAGCAGTTCTTC
TRBJ1-3 - TRBV5-1 TRBD1 CASSGRTGASGNTIYF TGCGCCAGCAGCGGACGGACAGGCGCCTCTGGAAACACCATATATTTT
TRBJ2-5 once TRBV6-5 - CASSLPGKETQYF TGTGCCAGCAGTCTGCCAGGGAAAGAGACCCAGTACTTC
TRBJ2-5 - TRBV7-3 TRBD1 CASSPGQIGETQYF TGTGCCAGCAGCCCGGGACAGATTGGGGAGACCCAGTACTTC
TRBJ2-3 - TRBV7-2 TRBD1 CASSQGTGKSSTDTQYF TGTGCCAGCAGCCAAGGGACAGGGAAATCTAGCACAGATACGCAGTATTTT
TRBJ2-7 - TRBV5-1 TRBD2 CASSLGFNSGSWHEQYF TGCGCCAGCAGCTTGGGTTTTAATAGCGGGAGCTGGCACGAGCAGTACTTC
TRBJ2-7 once TRBV28 - CASSLAGSSYEQYF TGTGCCAGCAGTTTAGCGGGGAGCTCCTACGAGCAGTACTTC
TRBJ1-1 few TRBV7-2 - CASLLGGMNTEAFF TGTGCCAGTTTGCTAGGAGGGATGAACACTGAAGCTTTCTTT
TRBJ2-7 - TRBV28 - CASSRLGGHYEQYF TGTGCCAGCAGCCGTCTCGGCGGGCACTACGAGCAGTACTTC
TRBJ2-7 - TRBV7-6 TRBD1 CASSPGQGSSYEQYF TGTGCCAGCAGCCCGGGACAGGGGAGCTCCTACGAGCAGTACTTC
TRBJ2-1 - TRBV6-5 - CASSRTETYNEQFF TGTGCCAGCAGCCGGACAGAGACCTACAATGAGCAGTTCTTC